This TCR beta chain was retrieved from a study of blood T cell repertoires in COVID-19. Across the study: Acute and convalescent COVID-19 samples came from the United States, Italy and Spain. T cells, B-cell-depleted T cells, or PBMCs supplied cDNA or gDNA.

This clone appeared a few times. The CDR3 has 18 residues. Germline V gene lookup returns CDR1 LNHDA and CDR2 SQIVND (reference sequence). V was trimmed by 7 bases and J by 0 bases, leaving 25 bases between them. Per the authors' pipeline: Reference gene primers were amplified, and this amplification served to estimate nucleated cell counts. Here immunoSEQ multiplex PCR was the method, and the copy in TCRdb shows in-frame clones only, minus some. V and J calls and clone size are as listed in that table; D and trimming were resolved from the DNA. The sample includes fewer than 200,000 clones, 88% of them seen just once.

This sequence originates from a man aged 60 to 75 with acute or convalescent COVID-19. The V gene is TRBV19, the J gene TRBJ2-7; maybe TRBD2 (7 bases). The sequenced sample was peripheral blood. The CDR3: CASTKGTLTTSASYEQYF. The CDR3 DNA is TGTGCCAGTACTAAGGGGACACTAACTACTAGCGCCTCCTACGAGCAGTACTTC.